The next 29 T cell receptor beta chains were all read from a single sample in a study of shared clonotypes between healthy human individuals. Sequenced by immunoSEQ multiplex PCR; TCRdb stores in-frame clones only, minus some. Among about 2.2 million clones listed, 93% were seen once. The naive CD8 fraction comprised CD45RO-negative cells positively selected for CCR7 and excluded terminally differentiated effector memory CD45RA+ cells. The sequenced sample was naive CD8+ T cells from PBMCs. The receptors originated from a man in his late teens or twenties in good health. Some clones in this sample may be carry-over from other donors' samples.

The chain has TRBV27 and TRBJ1-2; D might be TRBD1 (5 bases). CDR3 length: 16 residues. V lost 2 bases and J 3 bases, leaving 16 bases between the germline ends. Germline CDR1 reads MNHEY; CDR2 reads SMNVEV (reference sequence). The CDR3 reads CASSLRGRGGYYGYTF. DNA for the CDR3: TGTGCCAGCAGTTTAAGAGGACGGGGCGGATACTATGGCTACACCTTC.

This sequence joins TRBV5-1 and TRBJ2-2, with 10 bases aligning to TRBD2. The CDR3 is made up of 17 amino acids. Germline V gene data show CDR1 as SGHRS and CDR2 as YFSETQ. V lost 3 bases and J lost 4; bases outside the gene matches: 9. This CDR3 reads CASSSGPSGSSTGELFF. In DNA, the CDR3 is TGCGCCAGCAGCTCGGGACCTAGCGGGAGTAGCACCGGGGAGCTGTTTTTT.

This chain connects TRBV28 to TRBJ1-5, with D possibly TRBD1 on 5 matching bases. The CDR3 consists of 12 residues. Trimming shortened V by 6 bases and J by 2 bases, and 5 bases separated the two germline ends. Per the germline V gene, CDR1 is MDHEN and CDR2 is SYDVKM. The CDR3 DNA reads as TGTGCCAGCAGGGGGCGCAATCAGCCCCAGCATTTT. Protein: CASRGRNQPQHF.

This clone occurred once. The V call is TRBV9, the J call TRBJ1-2; a weak D match, TRBD1 (5 bases). This CDR3 has 15 residues. The germline V gene encodes CDR1 SGDLS and CDR2 YYNGEE. Between the trimmed V and J ends, which lost 2 bases and 2 bases, there was a span of 13 bases. The CDR3 loop reads CASSVGWDRNYGYTF. CDR3 nucleotide sequence: TGTGCCAGCAGCGTGGGGTGGGACCGAAACTATGGCTACACCTTC.

J is TRBJ2-3 and V is TRBV27, with D perhaps matching TRBD1 (5 bases). CDR1 and CDR2 from the germline V gene are MNHEY and SMNVEV (reference sequence). This CDR3 spans 12 amino acids. Deletions cut 7 bases from V and 3 bases from J, with 8 bases between. In DNA form, the CDR3 reads TGTGCCAGCACTGGGGCAACAGATACGCAGTATTTT. Protein sequence: CASTGATDTQYF.

The rearrangement joins TRBV27 to TRBJ2-7; D is perhaps TRBD2 (5 bases). The ends were cut back, 6 bases at V and 3 bases at J, with 9 bases in the middle. This CDR3 is built from 12 residues. The germline V gene has CDR1 MNHEY and CDR2 SMNVEV (reference sequence). The CDR3 DNA reads TGTGCCAGCAGGACTAACCTCTACGAGCAGTACTTC. As protein: CASRTNLYEQYF.

CDR3 nucleotide sequence: TGCAGCGTTGGAGGGGGAAGGTTAGCCAAAAACATTCAGTACTTC. Its translation is CSVGGGRLAKNIQYF. V gene TRBV29-1 combines with J gene TRBJ2-4; possible D gene TRBD1, 6 bases. Germline V gives CDR1 SQVTM, CDR2 ANQGSEA. CDR3 length: 15 amino acids. V gave up 4 bases and J gave up 0 bases, with 13 bases separating them.

V usage is TRBV28 and J usage is TRBJ2-1, with 13 bases that match TRBD2. Losses at the gene ends were 1 base for V and 6 bases for J; bases not matched to a gene: 3. CDR1 MDHEN and CDR2 SYDVKM come from the germline V gene. This CDR3 is 16 amino acids long. Written as DNA, the CDR3 is TGTGCCAGCAGTTTATCGGGACTAGCGGGAAGCAATGAGCAGTTCTTC. Translation gives CASSLSGLAGSNEQFF.

The chain recombines TRBV7-6 with TRBJ1-1; TRBD1 is a possible D gene (5 bases). Germline assignment: CDR1 SGHVS and CDR2 FNYEAQ. The length of the CDR3 is 14 residues. V was shortened by 1 base and J by 5 bases, with 11 bases between the two germline ends. This CDR3 is CASSLGGLGTEAFF. CDR3 in DNA: TGTGCCAGCAGCTTAGGGGGACTGGGGACTGAAGCTTTCTTT.

The chain uses TRBV5-1 and TRBJ2-6, with 9 positions matching TRBD1. This CDR3 spans 18 amino acids. V dropped 4 bases and J dropped 1; count of bases not matched to a gene: 9. The germline V gene has CDR1 SGHRS and CDR2 YFSETQ. In nucleotides, the CDR3 is TGCGCCAGCAGCGGAGGCGGGACAGGGTTATCTGGGGCCAACGTCCTGACTTTC. This translates into CASSGGGTGLSGANVLTF.

The chain recombines TRBV14 with TRBJ2-3; weak D call: TRBD2 (5 bases). Trimming left V 4 bases short and J 2 bases short, with 10 bases between. The CDR3 totals 14 residues. Looked up from germline, CDR1 is SGHDN and CDR2 is FVKESK. CDR3 amino acids: CASSLIAYTDTQYF. In nucleotides, the CDR3 is TGTGCCAGCAGCCTCATAGCGTACACAGATACGCAGTATTTT.

This clone has just one count. V usage is TRBV6-5 and J usage is TRBJ1-1; D is uncertain. V lost 6 bases to trimming and J lost 0 bases, with 11 bases between them. This CDR3 comprises 14 residues. Germline CDR1 reads MNHEY; CDR2 reads SVGAGI. Written as DNA, the CDR3 is TGTGCCAGCAGCGGACCGATGATGAACACTGAAGCTTTCTTT. This encodes CASSGPMMNTEAFF.

Notes on this clone: One junction end does not reproduce the germline sequence, and a read error may be involved. This chain links TRBV6-1 with TRBJ2-2, with no clear D. CDR1 MNHNS and CDR2 SASEGT come from the germline V gene. The CDR3 extends over 13 amino acids. The CDR3 DNA sequence: TGCGCCCTTGAACTCGCGAACACCGGGGAGCTGTTTTTT. Amino acids: CALELANTGELFF.

The rearrangement uses TRBV6-1 and TRBJ1-1, with D maybe TRBD1 (6 bases). The CDR3 contains 14 residues. Looked up from germline, CDR1 is MNHNS and CDR2 is SASEGT. V lost 0 bases and J 1 base, leaving 6 bases between the germline ends. The CDR3 here is CASSEATGNTEAFF. For the CDR3, the DNA is TGTGCCAGCAGTGAAGCGACAGGGAACACTGAAGCTTTCTTT.

The chain links TRBV10-3 to TRBJ2-1; 9 bases agree with TRBD1. Germline CDR1 reads ENHRY; CDR2 reads SYGVKD. The CDR3 sequence is 16 residues long. Trimming cost V 3 bases and J 4 bases; bases outside gene matches: 7. Here the CDR3 DNA reads TGTGCCATCAGTGAAACAGGGGGCTCTCGTTACAATGAGCAGTTCTTC. Protein product: CAISETGGSRYNEQFF.

V gene TRBV7-2 combines with J gene TRBJ2-7; 11 nucleotides line up with TRBD2. J lost 6 bases, V lost 4 bases, and 5 bases had no gene match. Germline values: CDR1 SGHTA, CDR2 FQGNSA. The CDR3 extends over 14 amino acids. CDR3 DNA sequence: TGTGCCAGCAGCTCACTAGCGGGAGTCTCCGAGCAGTACTTC. It yields the protein CASSSLAGVSEQYF.

The gene calls are TRBV7-3 and TRBJ2-6; D perhaps matches TRBD2 (5 bases). V lost 9 bases, J lost 3 bases, and 9 bases lay in between. The CDR3 extends over 13 amino acids. In germline, CDR1 is SGHTA, CDR2 FQGTGA. The chain's CDR3 is CASSDYGANVLTF. The CDR3 nucleotides read TGTGCCAGTTCAGACTATGGGGCCAACGTCCTGACTTTC.

The chain combines TRBV7-9 with TRBJ2-3; D assignment may be TRBD1 or TRBD2 (5 bases each). CDR1 is SEHNR and CDR2 is FQNEAQ in the germline V gene (reference sequence). The CDR3 spans 15 residues. V shed 1 base and J shed 6 bases, with 14 bases lying between them. The CDR3 DNA follows: TGTGCCAGCAGCTTAGAGGAGAGGGGTTGGGATACGCAGTATTTT. This translates into CASSLEERGWDTQYF.

This chain links TRBV9 with TRBJ2-1; 7 bases agree with TRBD1. The CDR3 has 14 amino acids. J gave up 6 bases and V 3 bases, and 6 bases lay outside the gene matches. CDR1 and CDR2 (germline): SGDLS, YYNGEE. DNA of the CDR3: TGTGCCAGCAGCGACTGGACAGGAGGCAATGAGCAGTTCTTC. Translated, it gives CASSDWTGGNEQFF.

This clone appeared once. The J gene is TRBJ2-3, the V gene TRBV11-3, with D perhaps TRBD1 or TRBD2 (6 bases each). Trimming removed 5 bases at V and 5 bases at J, with 11 bases between. The V gene's germline CDR1 is SGHNT and CDR2 YENEEA. This CDR3 spans 13 amino acids. CDR3 bases: TGTGCCAGCAGCAACAGGGAGGTAGATACGCAGTATTTT. It specifies CASSNREVDTQYF.

The chain is built from TRBV25-1 and TRBJ1-2; no definite D call. The V and J ends lost 8 bases and 8 bases respectively, with 12 bases between them. The CDR3 runs 11 residues. Germline CDR1 is MGHDK and CDR2 is SYGVNS. In DNA form, the CDR3 reads TGTGCCAGCTCGACGGGCCGGGGCTACACCTTC. Protein: CASSTGRGYTF.

V gene TRBV7-6 combines with J gene TRBJ2-3; TRBD2 matches at 10 bases. This CDR3 spans 15 amino acids. J was trimmed by 7 bases and V by 1 base; bases with no gene match: 5. The V gene's germline CDR1 is SGHVS and CDR2 FNYEAQ. The CDR3 coding sequence is TGTGCCAGCAGCTTAGAGAGCGGGAGGGGACATACGCAGTATTTT. It specifies CASSLESGRGHTQYF.

The chain links TRBV28 to TRBJ1-2, with D tentatively TRBD1 (5 bases). The CDR3 runs 14 residues. Trimming took 2 bases from V and 3 from J, leaving 10 bases between them. The germline V gene has CDR1 MDHEN and CDR2 SYDVKM. CDR3 coding DNA: TGTGCCAGCAGTTTAAGGGGCTCCTACTATGGCTACACCTTC. Amino acids: CASSLRGSYYGYTF.

The V call is TRBV28, the J call TRBJ1-3; 7 bases align to TRBD1. V was clipped by 4 bases and J by 4 bases; unmatched bases: 7. Germline V gene lookup returns CDR1 MDHEN and CDR2 SYDVKM. This CDR3 contains 15 residues. As DNA, the CDR3 is TGTGCCAGCAGTTCCAGCCGGGACAGAGGAAACACCATATATTTT. Its translation: CASSSSRDRGNTIYF.

V and J are TRBV28 and TRBJ1-1; D is ambiguous. The V end lost 4 bases, the J end lost 5 bases, and 11 bases lay between the germline ends. The germline V gene encodes CDR1 MDHEN and CDR2 SYDVKM. The CDR3 length is 13 residues. CDR3 sequence reads: CASSWTPGTEAFF. In DNA form, the CDR3 reads TGTGCCAGCAGTTGGACTCCTGGAACTGAAGCTTTCTTT.

This clone is a singleton in its sample. Other DNA sequences in this specimen translate into the identical CDR3. V gene TRBV2 combines with J gene TRBJ2-1, with TRBD2 matching over 9 bases. Germline V gives CDR1 SNHLY, CDR2 FYNNEI. Trimming removed 1 base from V and 4 bases from J; junction bases left unmatched: 2. This CDR3 region has 15 residues. CDR3 nucleotide sequence: TGTGCCAGCAGTGAAGGGCTAGCGGGGTACAATGAGCAGTTCTTC. Its translation is CASSEGLAGYNEQFF.

The J gene is TRBJ2-7, the V gene TRBV7-9; D gene uncertain. The CDR3 runs to 12 residues. CDR1 and CDR2 (germline): SEHNR, FQNEAQ (reference sequence). Trimming stripped 6 bases from V and 6 bases from J, with 12 bases between. The CDR3 sequence: CASRKGGVEQYF. CDR3 in DNA: TGTGCCAGCAGAAAAGGTGGGGTCGAGCAGTACTTC.

The chain is built from TRBV7-9 and TRBJ2-1; a possible D gene is TRBD2 (6 bases). The V end lost 5 bases, the J end lost 6 bases, and 17 bases lay between the germline ends. Germline CDR1 SEHNR, CDR2 FQNEAQ (reference sequence). This CDR3 spans 15 amino acids. The CDR3 protein is CASSHLIQGGNEQFF. The CDR3 region has the DNA TGTGCCAGCAGCCACTTAATCCAGGGAGGCAATGAGCAGTTCTTC.

This chain uses TRBV29-1 with TRBJ2-1; D gene uncertain. Germline values: CDR1 SQVTM, CDR2 ANQGSEA. Trimming took off 7 bases at V and 2 bases at J, with 6 bases between the two ends. The CDR3 contains 11 residues. CDR3 region: CSALAYNEQFF. The CDR3 nucleotides read TGCAGCGCCCTTGCCTACAATGAGCAGTTCTTC.